These 32 T cell receptor beta chains came from one sample sequenced in a study of cytomegalovirus exposure and HLA in healthy donors. The PCR had 60 Vbeta and 13 Jbeta primers. Libraries were prepared by immunoSEQ multiplex PCR; TCRdb keeps only in-frame clonotypes and omits some of them. Among about 100,000 clones listed, approximately 80% were seen once. Sequencing was carried out using PBMCs. These receptors were collected from a woman in her 70s in good health and CMV-seropositive.

The rearrangement uses TRBV19 and TRBJ2-3; 7 bases map to TRBD2. The length of the CDR3 is 17 residues. V lost 6 bases and J lost 1; bases outside the gene matches: 13. Germline V gene lookup returns CDR1 LNHDA and CDR2 SQIVND (reference sequence). The chain's CDR3 is CASSKRAGEVGTDTQYF. CDR3 bases: TGTGCCAGTAGCAAAAGGGCGGGAGAGGTTGGCACAGATACGCAGTATTTT.

This chain connects TRBV28 to TRBJ1-2; D uncertain. This CDR3 has 14 residues. Germline V CDR1 and CDR2: MDHEN, SYDVKM. Trimming pared 6 bases from V and 2 bases from J, leaving 13 bases between. CDR3 DNA: TGTGCCAGCAGCCGGTCGGGTTTCAACTATGGCTACACCTTC. It is translated as CASSRSGFNYGYTF.

DNA of the CDR3: TGTGCCAGCAGCTTAGAAAGGGCTAGCGGGAGAAGTAGAAATGAGCAGTTCTTC. It encodes CASSLERASGRSRNEQFF. The chain links TRBV11-2 to TRBJ2-1; 10 nucleotides align to TRBD2. Germline-derived CDR1 and CDR2 are SGHAT and FQNNGV. The CDR3 is 18 amino acids. After removal of 0 bases from V and 7 bases from J, the junction contained 12 bases not matched to a gene.

In the case of this clone: The missing conserved phenylalanine or tryptophan at the end of this CDR3 makes a read error likely. The DNA is left out, because the CDR3 cannot be placed on it with certainty; the CDR3 is given as TCRdb lists it. The rearrangement links TRBV15 to TRBJ1-4. Germline CDR1 and CDR2: LNHNV and YYDKDF (reference sequence). The CDR3 is 13 amino acids in total, end residues counted. CDR3 in amino acids: CATSSPGAREFLV.

The chain employs TRBV28 and TRBJ2-1; 10 positions agree with TRBD2. After removal of 2 bases from V and 3 bases from J, the junction contained 1 base not matched to a gene. The CDR3 length is 15 residues. Looked up from germline, CDR1 is MDHEN and CDR2 is SYDVKM. The CDR3 sequence is CASSLGLAVYNEQFF. CDR3 DNA sequence: TGTGCCAGCAGTTTAGGACTAGCGGTCTACAATGAGCAGTTCTTC.

V usage is TRBV27 and J usage is TRBJ2-5; possible D gene TRBD2, 5 bases. Looked up from germline, CDR1 is MNHEY and CDR2 is SMNVEV (reference sequence). V was trimmed by 8 bases and J by 11 bases, leaving 21 bases between them. This CDR3 comprises 13 residues. CDR3 sequence (DNA): TGTGCCAGCCAATTTCATCAAAGTGGGGAGCAGTACTTC. Residues: CASQFHQSGEQYF.

V and J are TRBV5-1 and TRBJ2-3; 8 bases are shared with TRBD1. Germline-derived CDR1 and CDR2 are SGHRS and YFSETQ. With V trimmed by 4 bases and J by 0 bases, 7 bases remained unmatched. The CDR3 runs to 16 residues. This CDR3 reads CASSPPTGASTDTQYF. The DNA of the CDR3 is TGCGCCAGCAGCCCACCGACAGGGGCTAGCACAGATACGCAGTATTTT.

CDR3 sequence: CASSQDQGNYEQYF. The CDR3 coding sequence is TGTGCCAGCAGCCAAGATCAGGGAAACTACGAGCAGTACTTC. This chain links TRBV4-2 with TRBJ2-5; a possible D gene is TRBD1 (5 bases). Gene TRBJ2-7 matches the end of the DNA better, so the J call may be wrong. CDR1 and CDR2 from the germline V gene are LGHNA and YNFKEQ. The CDR3 runs to 14 residues.

V is TRBV6-5 and J is TRBJ2-1; 12 nucleotides align to TRBD2. Germline CDR1 MNHEY, CDR2 SVGAGI. This CDR3 has 15 amino acids. The V segment lost 4 bases and the J segment 5 bases; nucleotides outside the gene matches: 3. DNA for the CDR3: TGTGCCAGCAGTTCCGGACTAGCGGGACACAATGAGCAGTTCTTC. Translating gives CASSSGLAGHNEQFF.

The sample holds one count of this clone. CDR3 residues: CASSTTGENDEQYF. In DNA form, the CDR3 reads TGTGCCAGTAGTACCACAGGGGAAAACGACGAGCAGTACTTC. The rearrangement uses TRBV19 and TRBJ2-7; TRBD1 aligns across 7 bases. CDR3 length: 14 amino acids. V dropped 4 bases and J dropped 5; count of bases not matched to a gene: 8. Germline V CDR1 and CDR2: LNHDA, SQIVND (reference sequence).

This clone was picked up a small number of times. The chain couples TRBV6-5 to TRBJ1-5; weak D call: TRBD1 (6 bases). Trimming left V 5 bases short and J 0 bases short, with 11 bases between. CDR3 length: 15 amino acids. Germline V gene sequence: CDR1 MNHEY, CDR2 SVGAGI. CDR3 DNA sequence: TGTGCCAGCAGTCGGACAGTCTATAGCAATCAGCCCCAGCATTTT. This translates into CASSRTVYSNQPQHF.

V gene TRBV23-1 combines with J gene TRBJ2-7; D is possibly TRBD1 (5 bases). TRBV23-1 is given ORF status, its function remaining uncertain. V was clipped by 0 bases and J by 3 bases, with 6 bases between them. The CDR3 runs to 13 residues. The CDR3 DNA reads TGCGCCAGCAGTCAATCAGGACACTACGAGCAGTACTTC. Amino acid sequence: CASSQSGHYEQYF.

The V gene is TRBV7-9, the J gene TRBJ2-3; 10 bases match TRBD2. The CDR3 covers 16 residues. Germline V lookup: CDR1 SEHNR, CDR2 FQNEAQ (reference sequence). The V and J ends lost 2 bases and 3 bases, in that order; junction bases with no gene match: 5. The CDR3 sequence is CASSLKASGSTDTQYF. CDR3 nucleotide sequence: TGTGCCAGCAGCTTAAAGGCTAGCGGGAGTACAGATACGCAGTATTTT.

The V gene is TRBV27, the J gene TRBJ1-1; a weak D match, TRBD1 (5 bases). Germline CDR1 MNHEY, CDR2 SMNVEV (reference sequence). CDR3 length: 16 residues. Trimming took 3 bases from V and 0 from J, leaving 14 bases between them. Written as DNA, the CDR3 is TGTGCCAGCAGTTTGGCGACAGCCACTATGAACACTGAAGCTTTCTTT. This codes for CASSLATATMNTEAFF.

The chain has TRBV7-2 and TRBJ2-1, with TRBD2 as a possible D gene (5 bases). Trimming shortened V by 5 bases and J by 4 bases, and 18 bases separated the two germline ends. CDR1 is SGHTA and CDR2 is FQGNSA in the germline V gene. This CDR3 is 16 amino acids long. The CDR3 loop reads CASSRVWQLEYNEQFF. In DNA, the CDR3 is TGTGCCAGCAGCCGCGTCTGGCAACTAGAATACAATGAGCAGTTCTTC.

The chain combines TRBV28 with TRBJ1-6, with D unresolved. V lost 8 bases and J 7 bases, leaving 9 bases between the germline ends. Germline V lookup: CDR1 MDHEN, CDR2 SYDVKM. The CDR3 loop spans 12 amino acids. The CDR3 spells CASVAGNSPLHF. Written as DNA, the CDR3 is TGTGCCAGCGTGGCAGGAAATTCACCCCTCCACTTT.

CDR3 in DNA: TGTGCCAGCAGCCTGGGACAGTTCGACAATGAGCAGTTCTTC. Amino acid sequence: CASSLGQFDNEQFF. This chain links TRBV7-8 with TRBJ2-1; 7 bases map to TRBD1. The ends lost 5 bases at V and 5 bases at J; junction bases unmatched: 6. Germline lookup yields CDR1 SGHVS and CDR2 FQNEAQ. The CDR3 sequence is 14 residues long.

The chain has TRBV9 and TRBJ2-5; no clear D. Germline CDR1 reads SGDLS; CDR2 reads YYNGEE. V lost 3 bases to trimming and J lost 7 bases, with 13 bases between them. The CDR3 sequence is 13 residues long. The CDR3 DNA sequence: TGTGCCAGCAGCGGTAGCTCGGAAGGGACCCAGTACTTC. Residues: CASSGSSEGTQYF. The variable domain in full, with the rest retrieved from reference TRBV9 and TRBJ2-5, is DSGVTQTPKHLITATGQRVTLRCSPRSGDLSVYWYQQSLDQGLQFLIQYYNGEERAKGNILERFSAQQFPDLHSELNLSSLELGDSALYFCASSGSSEGTQYFGPGTRLLVL.

Only a few counts were recorded for this clone. The rearrangement links TRBV6-5 to TRBJ2-7; possible D gene TRBD2, 6 bases. This CDR3 is built from 15 residues. Trimming took 0 bases from V and 4 from J, leaving 13 bases between them. CDR1 and CDR2 (germline): MNHEY, SVGAGI. The CDR3 nucleotides read TGTGCCAGCAGTTACTCTAGACTAGATTCTTACGAGCAGTACTTC. This codes for CASSYSRLDSYEQYF.

The J gene is TRBJ1-2, the V gene TRBV5-1, with D perhaps matching TRBD1 (5 bases). With 2 bases removed from V and 8 bases from J, the gap between germline ends came to 10 bases. CDR3 size: 12 residues. Germline V gene lookup returns CDR1 SGHRS and CDR2 YFSETQ. The CDR3 DNA sequence: TGCGCCAGCAGCTTCGCGGGGGACGGCTACACCTTC. Translation: CASSFAGDGYTF.

V usage is TRBV11-2 and J usage is TRBJ2-2; D is perhaps TRBD2 (5 bases). The V end lost 5 bases, the J end lost 5 bases, and 6 bases lay between the germline ends. The germline CDR1 and CDR2 sequences are SGHAT and FQNNGV. The CDR3 spans 12 residues. The DNA of the CDR3 is TGTGCCAGCAGCCGAGGGACCGGGGAGCTGTTTTTT. Protein: CASSRGTGELFF. The entire variable domain, with the rest obtained from reference TRBV11-2 and TRBJ2-2, is as follows: EAGVAQSPRYKIIEKRQSVAFWCNPISGHATLYWYQQILGQGPKLLIQFQNNGVVDDSQLPKDRFSAERLKGVDSTLKIQPAKLEDSAVYLCASSRGTGELFFGEGSRLTVL.

CDR3 sequence (DNA): TGCAGCGTTGAGGTTTTCGGGTCCTACGAGCAGTACTTC. Its translation: CSVEVFGSYEQYF. This rearrangement joins TRBV29-1 to TRBJ2-7; D unresolved. Trimming left V 3 bases short and J 1 base short, with 10 bases between. The CDR3 loop spans 13 amino acids. The germline V gene has CDR1 SQVTM and CDR2 ANQGSEA.

This chain joins TRBV29-1 and TRBJ2-3, with a tentative D call TRBD1 (6 bases). The V and J ends lost 5 bases and 0 bases respectively, with 9 bases between them. The germline V gene has CDR1 SQVTM and CDR2 ANQGSEA. The CDR3 has 13 residues. In DNA, the CDR3 is TGCAGCGTTTCTACAGGGAGCACAGATACGCAGTATTTT. Encoded protein: CSVSTGSTDTQYF.

V gene TRBV5-1 combines with J gene TRBJ1-1; D gene ambiguous. CDR3 length: 14 amino acids. Trimming took off 0 bases at V and 0 bases at J, with 6 bases between the two ends. Germline assignment: CDR1 SGHRS and CDR2 YFSETQ. The CDR3 DNA follows: TGCGCCAGCAGCTTGGGCCAGGTGAACACTGAAGCTTTCTTT. It is translated as CASSLGQVNTEAFF.

This clone was seen a handful of times. This chain links TRBV5-4 with TRBJ1-3; no reliable D call. The V gene's germline CDR1 is SGHNT and CDR2 YYREEE (reference sequence). V lost 0 bases and J lost 0, with 7 bases in between. The CDR3 loop spans 15 amino acids. DNA of the CDR3: TGTGCCAGCAGCTTGGCCCGGAGCTCTGGAAACACCATATATTTT. It yields the protein CASSLARSSGNTIYF.

The CDR3 reads CSVELAPGIRYGYTF. As DNA, the CDR3 is TGCAGCGTTGAGTTAGCCCCCGGGATACGCTATGGCTACACCTTC. The chain combines TRBV29-1 with TRBJ1-2; D unresolved. Trimming stripped 3 bases from V and 4 bases from J, with 18 bases between. This CDR3 has 15 amino acids. Germline V lookup: CDR1 SQVTM, CDR2 ANQGSEA.

The rearrangement links TRBV7-2 to TRBJ2-7; 8 bases fit TRBD2. V gave up 2 bases and J gave up 3 bases; unmatched junction bases: 9. Germline CDR1 reads SGHTA; CDR2 reads FQGNSA. The CDR3 spans 16 residues. CDR3 DNA: TGTGCCAGCAGCTTATTGGGCGGGAGGCCGGGCTACGAGCAGTACTTC. Protein: CASSLLGGRPGYEQYF.

V gene TRBV5-1 combines with J gene TRBJ2-1; 9 bases are a match to TRBD1. V was pared by 4 bases and J by 3 bases, with 5 bases of the junction left unmatched. The CDR3 runs 15 residues. Germline-derived CDR1 and CDR2 are SGHRS and YFSETQ. CDR3: CASSAGTGNYNEQFF. CDR3 bases: TGCGCCAGCAGCGCCGGGACAGGGAACTACAATGAGCAGTTCTTC.

J is TRBJ2-5 and V is TRBV7-9; 10 bases fit TRBD1. The V gene's germline CDR1 is SEHNR and CDR2 FQNEAQ (reference sequence). J gave up 5 bases and V 5 bases, and 11 bases lay outside the gene matches. There are 16 residues in the CDR3. In nucleotides, the CDR3 is TGTGCCAGCAGCCTCCTCGGGACAGGGGACCGGGAGACCCAGTACTTC. Its translation: CASSLLGTGDRETQYF.

The CDR3 nucleotides are TGTGCCAGTAGTATAGGAGGCGGGGGCACTGAAGCTTTCTTT. Its protein product is CASSIGGGGTEAFF. The rearrangement joins TRBV19 to TRBJ1-1, with a tentative D call TRBD1 (5 bases). The CDR3 sequence is 14 residues long. CDR1 LNHDA and CDR2 SQIVND come from the germline V gene (reference sequence). Trimming left V 1 base short and J 4 bases short, with 10 bases between.

V usage is TRBV11-2 and J usage is TRBJ2-5; possible D gene TRBD1, 5 bases. The J call may be incorrect, as the DNA end agrees better with TRBJ2-7. The CDR3 is 13 amino acids. CDR1 and CDR2 from the germline V gene are SGHAT and FQNNGV. Here the CDR3 DNA reads TGTGCCAGCAAACCCCAGGGTATCAACGAGCAGTACTTC. It translates to CASKPQGINEQYF.

This clone was picked up one time. The chain uses TRBV4-1 and TRBJ2-1; 7 positions match TRBD1. This CDR3 contains 15 residues. Germline V gene data show CDR1 as MGHRA and CDR2 as YSYEKL. V shed 3 bases and J 3 bases; nucleotides not matched to a gene: 5. The CDR3 sequence is CASSQGQIIYNEQFF. CDR3 in DNA: TGCGCCAGCAGCCAGGGACAGATAATCTACAATGAGCAGTTCTTC.